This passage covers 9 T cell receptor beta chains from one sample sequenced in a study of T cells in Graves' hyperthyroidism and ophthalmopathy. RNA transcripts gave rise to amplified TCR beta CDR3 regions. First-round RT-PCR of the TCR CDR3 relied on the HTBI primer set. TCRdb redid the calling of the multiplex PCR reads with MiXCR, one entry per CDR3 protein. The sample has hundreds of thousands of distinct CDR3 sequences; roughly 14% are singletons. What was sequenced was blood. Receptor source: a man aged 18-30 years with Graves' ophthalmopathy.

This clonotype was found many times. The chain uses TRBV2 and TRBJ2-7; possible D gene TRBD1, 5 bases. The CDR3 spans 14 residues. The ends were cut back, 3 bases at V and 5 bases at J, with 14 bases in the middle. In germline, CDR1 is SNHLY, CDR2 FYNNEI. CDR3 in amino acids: CASSDGQLGHEQYF. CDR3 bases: TGTGCCAGCAGTGATGGGCAGTTGGGGCACGAGCAGTACTTC.

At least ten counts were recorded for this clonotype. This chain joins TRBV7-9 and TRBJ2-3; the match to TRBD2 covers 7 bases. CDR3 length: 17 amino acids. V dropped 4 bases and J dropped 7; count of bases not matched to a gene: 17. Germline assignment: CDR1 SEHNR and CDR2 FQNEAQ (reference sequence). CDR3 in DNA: TGTGCCAGCAGCTCCACTTGGCAGCGGGGCCGCTTGTATACGCAGTATTTT. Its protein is CASSSTWQRGRLYTQYF.

CDR3 sequence (DNA): TGTGCCAGCAGCTTGGGAGGATCGGCCAAAAACATTCAGTACTTC. Encoded protein: CASSLGGSAKNIQYF. The V and J genes are TRBV5-6 and TRBJ2-4; D gene uncertain. Trimming pared 0 bases from V and 1 base from J, leaving 8 bases between. This CDR3 has 15 amino acids. Germline V gene sequence: CDR1 SGHDT, CDR2 YYEEEE. Supplemented by reference TRBV5-6 and TRBJ2-4, the full variable domain reads DAGVTQSPTHLIKTRGQQVTLRCSPKSGHDTVSWYQQALGQGPQFIFQYYEEEERQRGNFPDRFSGHQFPNYSSELNVNALLLGDSALYLCASSLGGSAKNIQYFGAGTRLSVL.

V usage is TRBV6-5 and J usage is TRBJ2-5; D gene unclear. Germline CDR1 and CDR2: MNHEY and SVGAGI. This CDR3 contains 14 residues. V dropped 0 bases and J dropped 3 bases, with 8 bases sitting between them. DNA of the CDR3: TGTGCCAGCAGTTACTCGGGTAGCAAAGAGACCCAGTACTTC. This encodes CASSYSGSKETQYF.

The CDR3 loop is CASSVEETRYSNQPQHF. The DNA for the CDR3 is TGTGCCAGCAGCGTAGAAGAAACCAGGTATAGCAATCAGCCCCAGCATTTT. The chain recombines TRBV9 with TRBJ1-5; no clear D. Germline V gene sequence: CDR1 SGDLS, CDR2 YYNGEE. V dropped 0 bases and J dropped 0 bases, with 13 bases sitting between them. The CDR3 is 17 amino acids. Combining the CDR3 with reference TRBV9 and TRBJ1-5 gives the whole variable domain DSGVTQTPKHLITATGQRVTLRCSPRSGDLSVYWYQQSLDQGLQFLIQYYNGEERAKGNILERFSAQQFPDLHSELNLSSLELGDSALYFCASSVEETRYSNQPQHFGDGTRLSIL.

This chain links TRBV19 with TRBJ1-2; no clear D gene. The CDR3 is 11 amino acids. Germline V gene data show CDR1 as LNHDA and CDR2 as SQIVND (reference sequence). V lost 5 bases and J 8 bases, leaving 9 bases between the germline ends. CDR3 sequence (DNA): TGTGCCAGTAGTTTCTCTCTCGGCTACACCTTC. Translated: CASSFSLGYTF.

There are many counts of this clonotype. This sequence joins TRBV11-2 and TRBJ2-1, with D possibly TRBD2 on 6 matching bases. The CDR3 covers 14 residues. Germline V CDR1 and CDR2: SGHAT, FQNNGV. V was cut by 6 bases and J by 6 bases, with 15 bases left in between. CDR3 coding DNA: TGTGCCAGCAGGCGGGAAAGTGATGGCAATGAGCAGTTCTTC. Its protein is CASRRESDGNEQFF.

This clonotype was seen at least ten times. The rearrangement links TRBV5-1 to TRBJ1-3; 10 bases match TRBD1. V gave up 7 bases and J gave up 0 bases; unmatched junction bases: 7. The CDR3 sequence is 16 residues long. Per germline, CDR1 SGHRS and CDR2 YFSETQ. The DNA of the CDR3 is TGCGCCAGCGCGGGACAGGGGTCGAGCTCTGGAAACACCATATATTTT. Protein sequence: CASAGQGSSSGNTIYF. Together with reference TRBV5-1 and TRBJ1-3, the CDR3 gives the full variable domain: KAGVTQTPRYLIKTRGQQVTLSCSPISGHRSVSWYQQTPGQGLQFLFEYFSETQRNKGNFPGRFSGRQFSNSRSEMNVSTLELGDSALYLCASAGQGSSSGNTIYFGEGSWLTVV.

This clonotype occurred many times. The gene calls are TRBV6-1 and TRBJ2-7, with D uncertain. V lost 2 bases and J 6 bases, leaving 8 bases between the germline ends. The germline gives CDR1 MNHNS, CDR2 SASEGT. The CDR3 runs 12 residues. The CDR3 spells CASSETVPEQYF. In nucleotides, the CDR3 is TGTGCCAGCAGTGAAACGGTACCCGAGCAGTACTTC.